Below are 22 T cell receptor beta chains sequenced from a single sample in a study of shared clonotypes between healthy human individuals. Terminally differentiated effector memory CD45RA+ cells were left out of the naive CD8 fraction, which was CD45RO-negative and positively selected for CCR7. Some clones are missing from TCRdb's copy, which holds only in-frame ones; the method was immunoSEQ multiplex PCR. The table records about 2 million clones, about 95% of them present only once. The specimen sequenced was naive CD8+ T cells sorted from blood. Receptors originate from a man younger than 35 in good health.

This rearrangement joins TRBV6-1 to TRBJ2-3; D is perhaps TRBD1 (6 bases). Trimming took off 1 base at V and 0 bases at J, with 11 bases between the two ends. The CDR3 length is 16 residues. CDR1 is MNHNS, CDR2 SASEGT, per germline. CDR3 sequence (DNA): TGTGCCAGCAGTGAAGGCACAGGGATGAGCACAGATACGCAGTATTTT. It yields the protein CASSEGTGMSTDTQYF.

The chain joins TRBV9 to TRBJ2-1; 10 nucleotides align to TRBD2. There are 16 residues in the CDR3. Germline CDR1 and CDR2: SGDLS and YYNGEE. V was pared by 0 bases and J by 6 bases, with 6 bases of the junction left unmatched. The CDR3 sequence: CASSVGGTSVTNEQFF. The CDR3 DNA reads TGTGCCAGCAGCGTAGGTGGGACTAGCGTCACCAATGAGCAGTTCTTC.

This clone has only one observation. The chain joins TRBV5-4 to TRBJ2-7; possibly TRBD1 for D (6 bases). Trimming took off 4 bases at V and 5 bases at J, with 16 bases between the two ends. Looked up from germline, CDR1 is SGHNT and CDR2 is YYREEE (reference sequence). This CDR3 comprises 14 residues. CDR3 bases: TGTGCCAGCAGCCGTGGGGGCCTAGCAGACGAGCAGTACTTC. Translation gives CASSRGGLADEQYF.

DNA for the CDR3: TGTGCCAGCAGCGTAGACACAGGGGGGATCTATGGCTACACCTTC. This sequence encodes CASSVDTGGIYGYTF. The rearrangement joins TRBV9 to TRBJ1-2; TRBD1 agrees at 8 bases. V was clipped by 0 bases and J by 4 bases; unmatched bases: 5. The CDR3 runs 15 residues. The germline V gene has CDR1 SGDLS and CDR2 YYNGEE.

This clone came up a few times. This chain links TRBV6-5 with TRBJ2-7; no reliable D call. This CDR3 has 13 amino acids. Trimming stripped 2 bases from V and 4 bases from J, with 9 bases between. CDR1 MNHEY and CDR2 SVGAGI come from the germline V gene. The CDR3 protein is CASSYQAHYEQYF. In DNA, the CDR3 is TGTGCCAGCAGTTACCAAGCCCATTACGAGCAGTACTTC.

Details on this clone: The identical CDR3 is also encoded by other nucleotide sequences in the sample. The chain has TRBV6-1 and TRBJ2-7, with 7 positions matching TRBD1. CDR1 is MNHNS and CDR2 is SASEGT in the germline V gene. The CDR3 covers 13 residues. V trimming: 3 bases; J trimming: 4 bases; junction bases outside the gene matches: 3. In DNA, the CDR3 is TGTGCCAGCAGTGACTACAGGGGATACGAGCAGTACTTC. Protein: CASSDYRGYEQYF.

V is TRBV29-1 and J is TRBJ1-2; perhaps TRBD1 as D (6 bases). The CDR3 has 15 amino acids. Trimming stripped 2 bases from V and 6 bases from J, with 19 bases between. Germline V CDR1 and CDR2: SQVTM, ANQGSEA. CDR3 DNA: TGCAGCGTTGAAAGTCGGCGGCAGGGGTTCGATGGCTACACCTTC. Amino acids: CSVESRRQGFDGYTF. The whole variable domain, filled in from reference TRBV29-1 and TRBJ1-2, reads SAVISQKPSRDICQRGTSLTIQCQVDSQVTMMFWYRQQPGQSLTLIATANQGSEATYESGFVIDKFPISRPNLTFSTLTVSNMSPEDSSIYLCSVESRRQGFDGYTFGSGTRLTVV.

Only one count was recorded for this clone. This may stem from a read error, because a much larger clone lies one nucleotide away. This rearrangement joins TRBV27 to TRBJ2-2, with unresolved D. V was pared by 8 bases and J by 3 bases, with 4 bases between. Germline V lookup: CDR1 MNHEY, CDR2 SMNVEV (reference sequence). The CDR3 extends over 11 amino acids. This chain's CDR3 is CASRYTGELFF. CDR3 coding DNA: TGTGCCAGCCGTTACACCGGGGAGCTGTTTTTT.

This chain uses TRBV6-1 with TRBJ2-7; D ambiguous. The V end lost 4 bases, the J end lost 4 bases, and 8 bases lay between the germline ends. Germline V gene lookup returns CDR1 MNHNS and CDR2 SASEGT. This CDR3 has 12 amino acids. The CDR3 sequence is CASSGQLYEQYF. Here the CDR3 DNA reads TGTGCCAGCAGTGGTCAGCTATACGAGCAGTACTTC.

The chain recombines TRBV4-1 with TRBJ1-4; possible D gene TRBD1, 6 bases. The ends were cut back, 4 bases at V and 4 bases at J, with 16 bases in the middle. Per the germline V gene, CDR1 is MGHRA and CDR2 is YSYEKL. This CDR3 contains 16 residues. The CDR3 spells CASSLDRTYLNEKLFF. CDR3 nucleotides: TGCGCCAGCAGCCTGGACAGAACTTACCTTAATGAAAAACTGTTTTTT.

The rearrangement links TRBV5-4 to TRBJ1-2, with TRBD1 identical over 10 bases. Trimming took 5 bases from V and 4 from J; bases not matched to a gene: 11. The CDR3 sequence is 16 residues long. CDR1 SGHNT and CDR2 YYREEE come from the germline V gene (reference sequence). CDR3 nucleotides: TGTGCCAGCAGGGGACAGGGGCGGGCATACCTCTATGGCTACACCTTC. Amino acid sequence: CASRGQGRAYLYGYTF.

J is TRBJ1-1 and V is TRBV2; the match to TRBD1 covers 7 bases. Germline lookup yields CDR1 SNHLY and CDR2 FYNNEI. Trimming removed 0 bases from V and 6 bases from J; junction bases left unmatched: 10. The CDR3 length is 16 residues. The CDR3 sequence: CASSEAWRDRVSEAFF. Written as DNA, the CDR3 is TGTGCCAGCAGTGAAGCGTGGAGAGACAGGGTATCTGAAGCTTTCTTT. The entire variable domain, with the rest obtained from reference TRBV2 and TRBJ1-1, is as follows: EPEVTQTPSHQVTQMGQEVILRCVPISNHLYFYWYRQILGQKVEFLVSFYNNEISEKSEIFDDQFSVERPDGSNFTLKIRSTKLEDSAMYFCASSEAWRDRVSEAFFGQGTRLTVV.

The rearrangement uses TRBV9 and TRBJ2-3, with D maybe TRBD2 (5 bases). In germline, CDR1 is SGDLS, CDR2 YYNGEE. The CDR3 totals 15 residues. Trimming removed 0 bases from V and 0 bases from J, with 8 bases in between. The CDR3 loop is CASSVVGESTDTQYF. The CDR3 DNA reads as TGTGCCAGCAGCGTAGTTGGGGAGAGCACAGATACGCAGTATTTT. Using reference TRBV9 and TRBJ2-3 for the parts outside the CDR3, the full variable domain is DSGVTQTPKHLITATGQRVTLRCSPRSGDLSVYWYQQSLDQGLQFLIQYYNGEERAKGNILERFSAQQFPDLHSELNLSSLELGDSALYFCASSVVGESTDTQYFGPGTRLTVL.

Concerning this clone itself: A junction boundary mismatches the germline segment, possibly from a read error. The chain has TRBV19 and TRBJ2-7; 7 nucleotides line up with TRBD1. Germline loops: CDR1 LNHDA, CDR2 SQIVND (reference sequence). The CDR3 contains 15 residues. This chain's CDR3 is CASSIDGRGSSEQYF. The CDR3 coding sequence is TGTGCCAGTAGTATAGACGGCAGGGGGTCCTCCGAGCAGTACTTC.

This chain joins TRBV15 and TRBJ2-7; D is possibly TRBD1 (6 bases). V was cut by 8 bases and J by 3 bases, with 8 bases left in between. The CDR3 has 11 amino acids. CDR1 is LNHNV, CDR2 YYDKDF, per germline (reference sequence). The CDR3 DNA is TGTGCCACCGAACAGGGCTACGAGCAGTACTTC. Its protein product is CATEQGYEQYF.

The chain has TRBV5-6 and TRBJ2-1, with D tentatively TRBD2 (6 bases). Trimming shortened V by 3 bases and J by 6 bases, and 13 bases separated the two germline ends. CDR1 is SGHDT and CDR2 is YYEEEE in the germline V gene. The CDR3 is made up of 14 amino acids. CDR3 sequence reads: CASSSRAGSNEQFF. In DNA form, the CDR3 reads TGTGCCAGCAGCTCCAGAGCCGGGAGCAATGAGCAGTTCTTC.

CDR3 amino acids: CASSANRAGRNTEAFF. The CDR3 nucleotides read TGCGCCAGCAGTGCTAACAGGGCAGGGAGGAACACTGAAGCTTTCTTT. The chain recombines TRBV10-2 with TRBJ1-1, with D perhaps TRBD1 (6 bases). Trimming stripped 4 bases from V and 1 base from J, with 16 bases between. In germline, CDR1 is WSHSY, CDR2 SAAADI. This CDR3 comprises 16 residues.

The chain combines TRBV13 with TRBJ1-4; tentatively, D is TRBD1 (6 bases). This CDR3 has 15 residues. Germline-derived CDR1 and CDR2 are PRHDT and FYEKMQ (reference sequence). Trimming removed 4 bases at V and 1 base at J, with 10 bases between. Here the CDR3 reads CASSSSGETNEKLFF. CDR3 nucleotide sequence: TGTGCCAGCAGCTCCTCAGGGGAAACTAATGAAAAACTGTTTTTT.

The chain carries TRBV11-1 and TRBJ2-1, with a weak D call TRBD1 (6 bases). Deletions cut 1 base from V and 6 bases from J, with 7 bases between. The CDR3 is 13 residues long. Germline V lookup: CDR1 SGHAT, CDR2 FQDESV (reference sequence). The CDR3 protein is CASSLGGGNEQFF. The CDR3 coding sequence is TGTGCCAGCAGCTTAGGAGGGGGCAATGAGCAGTTCTTC. Using reference TRBV11-1 and TRBJ2-1 for the parts outside the CDR3, the full variable domain is EAEVAQSPRYKITEKSQAVAFWCDPISGHATLYWYRQILGQGPELLVQFQDESVVDDSQLPKDRFSAERLKGVDSTLKIQPAELGDSAMYLCASSLGGGNEQFFGPGTRLTVL.

With respect to this clone: Other nucleotide sequences from this sample produce the same CDR3. The chain joins TRBV11-2 to TRBJ2-7; D might be TRBD1 or TRBD2, each matching 5 bases. Germline CDR1 reads SGHAT; CDR2 reads FQNNGV. The CDR3 contains 13 residues. Trimming took 5 bases from V and 2 from J, leaving 10 bases between them. DNA of the CDR3: TGTGCCAGCAGCCCGGGGCTAGCCTACGAGCAGTACTTC. Translated, it gives CASSPGLAYEQYF.

The chain recombines TRBV7-3 with TRBJ2-2; D may be TRBD2 (5 bases). The germline V gene has CDR1 SGHTA and CDR2 FQGTGA. The ends were cut back, 2 bases at V and 1 base at J, with 8 bases in the middle. The CDR3 runs 15 residues. DNA for the CDR3: TGTGCCAGCAGCTTAGAAGAGGGGAACACCGGGGAGCTGTTTTTT. This sequence encodes CASSLEEGNTGELFF.

V gene TRBV6-1 combines with J gene TRBJ1-3; 7 nucleotides agree with TRBD1. CDR3 length: 15 residues. Germline assignment: CDR1 MNHNS and CDR2 SASEGT. With V trimmed by 7 bases and J by 4 bases, 10 bases remained unmatched. CDR3 loop: CASTKSGTDGNTIYF. The CDR3 DNA reads as TGTGCCAGCACCAAATCGGGGACAGACGGAAACACCATATATTTT.